This T cell receptor (beta chain) is from a study of T-cell memory formation after mild COVID-19. Overall study: Clustering of TCRs was largely donor specific. Study-wide findings and caveats: CD8+ contracting clones occupied EMRA, while CD4+ ones occupied mainly CM and EM.

This CDR3 has 14 residues. The trim removed 5 bases at V and 7 bases at J, leaving 7 bases unmatched. Constant-segment primers served in 5'RACE that generated TCR alpha and TCR beta cDNA libraries bearing sample barcodes and UMIs. TCRdb ran MiXCR on the 5' RACE reads and lists one entry per CDR3 protein. The data contain hundreds of thousands of distinct CDR3 sequences, roughly 17% of them singletons. On this clonotype itself: The antigen is undetermined.

The material sequenced was PBMCs or a T cell subset sorted from them (not recorded which). This chain connects TRBV12-3 or TRBV12-4 to TRBJ1-1; 10 bases map to TRBD1. The receptor was derived from a man aged 18-30 years who had mild COVID-19 (a few samples of this study predate the infection). Cell type and time point are not known. The CDR3 spells CASSLGQGLVEAFF. The CDR3 DNA follows: TGTGCCAGCAGTCTGGGACAGGGGCTGGTTGAAGCTTTCTTT.